These 10 T cell receptor beta chains were sequenced from one sample in a study of Tregs in tolerant kidney transplant recipients. Assay used: immunoSEQ multiplex PCR; TCRdb lists only in-frame clones, some missing. The table includes 200,000 to 300,000 clones, 80% to 85% detected once. Specimen: CD4+ T cells from blood. The receptors derive from a human donor in good health.

The V call is TRBV7-2, the J call TRBJ1-1; 10 bases line up with TRBD1. The V gene end was trimmed by 1 base and the J gene end by 5 bases; junction bases not matched to a gene: 13. CDR1 is SGHTA, CDR2 FQGNSA, per germline. The CDR3 extends over 18 amino acids. The CDR3 region has the DNA TGTGCCAGCAGCTTAGGACAGGGGGCAATTGGAGAAGGGACTGAAGCTTTCTTT. This encodes CASSLGQGAIGEGTEAFF. Filled out from reference TRBV7-2 and TRBJ1-1, the complete variable domain reads GAGVSQSPSNKVTEKGKDVELRCDPISGHTALYWYRQSLGQGLEFLIYFQGNSAPDKSGLPSDRFSAERTGGSVSTLTIQRTQQEDSAVYLCASSLGQGAIGEGTEAFFGQGTRLTVV.

The V gene is TRBV5-8, the J gene TRBJ1-4, with D perhaps matching TRBD1 (6 bases). Trimming cost V 2 bases and J 7 bases, with 15 bases left between them. The CDR3 is 15 residues long. CDR1 is SGHTS and CDR2 is YDEGEE in the germline V gene. CDR3 protein: CASSLMGQGGEKLFF. The CDR3 DNA follows: TGTGCCAGCAGCTTAATGGGGCAAGGGGGTGAAAAACTGTTTTTT.

This chain links TRBV5-8 with TRBJ1-2; 9 positions match TRBD1. The CDR3 is 15 amino acids. Germline CDR1 is SGHTS and CDR2 is YDEGEE. J was trimmed by 2 bases and V by 1 base; bases with no gene match: 3. The DNA of the CDR3 is TGTGCCAGCAGCTTGCACAGGGGGCGAAACTATGGCTACACCTTC. As protein: CASSLHRGRNYGYTF.

This sequence joins TRBV6-6 and TRBJ1-2; D unresolved. The CDR3 has 11 amino acids. The V end was cut by 7 bases, the J end by 5 bases, with 8 bases between. The germline V gene encodes CDR1 MNHNY and CDR2 SVGAGI (reference sequence). The CDR3 sequence is CASTRRYGYTF. The CDR3 coding sequence is TGTGCCAGCACTAGGAGATATGGCTACACCTTC.

The chain employs TRBV6-5 and TRBJ1-5, with 8 bases aligning to TRBD1. This CDR3 is built from 14 residues. Per germline, CDR1 MNHEY and CDR2 SVGAGI. V shed 5 bases, J shed 5 bases, and the junction held 5 bases outside the gene matches. The CDR3 reads CASSIQGDHQPQHF. The CDR3 nucleotides read TGTGCCAGCAGTATACAGGGGGACCATCAGCCCCAGCATTTT.

For this clone: Mismatch with germline at one junction end may stem from a read error. Other DNA variants within this sample encode the same CDR3. V and J are TRBV6-1 and TRBJ2-7; D is possibly TRBD1 (6 bases). Germline CDR1 MNHNS, CDR2 SASEGT. This CDR3 is built from 12 residues. The CDR3 DNA reads TGCGCCAGCAGGGGTCAGTCCTACGAGCAGTACTTC. Residues: CASRGQSYEQYF.

Comment on this clone: This same CDR3 is encoded by further DNA sequences in the sample. V is TRBV6-5 and J is TRBJ1-1; D is unresolved. Trimming shortened V by 7 bases and J by 2 bases, and 5 bases separated the two germline ends. Germline V gene data show CDR1 as MNHEY and CDR2 as SVGAGI. CDR3 length equals 11 residues. The CDR3 bases are TGTGCCAGCACCAGCAACACTGAAGCTTTCTTT. This encodes CASTSNTEAFF.

A single count supports this clone. The chain links TRBV7-2 to TRBJ2-7; TRBD2 matches at 9 bases. The CDR3 contains 18 residues. J gave up 0 bases and V 1 base, and 10 bases lay outside the gene matches. The V gene's germline CDR1 is SGHTA and CDR2 FQGNSA. The CDR3, as DNA: TGTGCCAGCAGCTTAGTCGCGGGAGGGTACAAGAGCTCCTACGAGCAGTACTTC. The encoded protein is CASSLVAGGYKSSYEQYF.

This chain links TRBV10-2 with TRBJ1-2; D may be TRBD1 (5 bases). CDR3 length equals 15 residues. The germline gives CDR1 WSHSY, CDR2 SAAADI. Trimming pared 0 bases from V and 4 bases from J, leaving 12 bases between. The CDR3 bases are TGCGCCAGCAGTGAGTCGGGGACTCGGCTCTATGGCTACACCTTC. It encodes CASSESGTRLYGYTF.

V is TRBV7-9 and J is TRBJ2-3, with 9 positions matching TRBD1. This CDR3 has 16 residues. V gave up 1 base and J gave up 5 bases; unmatched junction bases: 7. Germline loops: CDR1 SEHNR, CDR2 FQNEAQ (reference sequence). CDR3 amino acids: CASSLEQGAGQDTQYF. In nucleotides, the CDR3 is TGTGCCAGCAGCTTAGAACAGGGGGCTGGTCAAGATACGCAGTATTTT.